Presented here are 21 T cell receptor beta chains from one specimen sequenced in a study of T cell responses to AZD1222 COVID-19 vaccine. Sequenced by immunoSEQ multiplex PCR; TCRdb stores in-frame clones only, minus some. The sample has 70,000 to 90,000 clones, roughly nine tenths seen once. The sample consisted of peripheral blood, taken on day 0 of AZD1222 vaccination. Every receptor here comes from an adult in good health.

CDR3 coding DNA: TGTGCCACCCAATGGGGAGTTAGCAATCAGCCCCAGCATTTT. It is translated as CATQWGVSNQPQHF. The rearrangement uses TRBV19 and TRBJ1-5; the D is unclear. CDR1 LNHDA and CDR2 SQIVND come from the germline V gene (reference sequence). CDR3 length: 14 residues. V lost 10 bases to trimming and J lost 0 bases, with 13 bases between them.

On this clone: Other nucleotide sequences in the sample specify the same CDR3. The CDR3 nucleotides are TGTGCCAGCAGTTCCTCCTACGAGCAGTACTTC. As protein: CASSSSYEQYF. The rearrangement uses TRBV28 and TRBJ2-7; unclear D gene. The ends were cut back, 4 bases at V and 0 bases at J, with 1 base in the middle. CDR1 and CDR2 (germline): MDHEN, SYDVKM. The CDR3 is 11 amino acids.

This chain joins TRBV11-2 and TRBJ1-1; D gene uncertain. This CDR3 has 12 amino acids. Germline V gene lookup returns CDR1 SGHAT and CDR2 FQNNGV. V shed 0 bases and J shed 11 bases, with 10 bases lying between them. The CDR3 sequence: CASSLDPQKAFF. Here the CDR3 DNA reads TGTGCCAGCAGCTTAGATCCCCAGAAGGCTTTCTTT.

The chain couples TRBV11-2 to TRBJ2-1, with TRBD2 identical over 10 bases. The germline V gene has CDR1 SGHAT and CDR2 FQNNGV. J was trimmed by 5 bases and V by 8 bases; bases with no gene match: 6. This CDR3 has 14 residues. CDR3 sequence (DNA): TGTGCCAGCCAGTGGACTAGCGGAAACAATGAGCAGTTCTTC. As protein: CASQWTSGNNEQFF.

V gene TRBV3-1 (or the pseudogene TRBV3-2) combines with J gene TRBJ1-1, with D perhaps matching TRBD1 (6 bases). With 4 bases removed from V and 1 base from J, the gap between germline ends came to 10 bases. Germline V lookup: CDR1 LGHDT, CDR2 YNNKEL (reference sequence). This CDR3 is 14 amino acids long. CDR3 DNA sequence: TGTGCCAGCAGCCCCGGGACAACGAACACTGAAGCTTTCTTT. This codes for CASSPGTTNTEAFF.

The J gene is TRBJ2-7, the V gene TRBV27, with a possible D match to TRBD2 (5 bases). This CDR3 spans 14 amino acids. Germline loops: CDR1 MNHEY, CDR2 SMNVEV (reference sequence). V lost 2 bases, J lost 6 bases, and 14 bases lay in between. The CDR3: CASSLAPGLREQYF. The CDR3 DNA follows: TGTGCCAGCAGTTTAGCGCCGGGGTTACGCGAGCAGTACTTC.

The chain is built from TRBV2 and TRBJ1-2, with 7 bases identical to TRBD1. There are 16 residues in the CDR3. The ends lost 6 bases at V and 8 bases at J; junction bases unmatched: 18. The germline V gene has CDR1 SNHLY and CDR2 FYNNEI. CDR3 sequence: CASRPTGYRLKEGYTF. Here the CDR3 DNA reads TGTGCCAGCAGACCGACAGGGTACCGTCTAAAGGAAGGCTACACCTTC.

The chain couples TRBV7-3 to TRBJ2-1, with D uncertain. This CDR3 spans 13 amino acids. Trimming removed 5 bases at V and 6 bases at J, with 11 bases between. Germline CDR1 is SGHTA and CDR2 is FQGTGA. The DNA of the CDR3 is TGTGCCAGCAGCCCACCTTCCGGCAATGAGCAGTTCTTC. This sequence encodes CASSPPSGNEQFF.

The chain uses TRBV30 and TRBJ2-1, with D possibly being TRBD2 (5 bases). The CDR3 covers 14 residues. V was shortened by 4 bases and J by 2 bases, with 12 bases between the two germline ends. Germline assignment: CDR1 GTSNPN and CDR2 SVGIG (reference sequence). The CDR3 DNA reads as TGTGCCTGGAAAAGACTACAGCCCTACAATGAGCAGTTCTTC. Protein sequence: CAWKRLQPYNEQFF.

This clone is a singleton in its sample. CDR3 coding DNA: TGTGCCAGCAGCTCCCGGGGCTTTCCCACAGATACGCAGTATTTT. It is translated as CASSSRGFPTDTQYF. The V gene is TRBV7-2, the J gene TRBJ2-3, with D perhaps given as TRBD1 or TRBD2 (5 bases each). The V gene lost 4 bases and the J gene lost 2 bases, with 13 bases spanning the gap. The CDR3 has 15 residues. Germline CDR1 reads SGHTA; CDR2 reads FQGNSA.

The J gene is TRBJ2-6, the V gene TRBV5-1, with a tentative D call TRBD2 (5 bases). In germline, CDR1 is SGHRS, CDR2 YFSETQ. Deletions cut 0 bases from V and 0 bases from J, with 7 bases between. This CDR3 is 16 amino acids long. DNA of the CDR3: TGCGCCAGCAGCTTGGTGGGGAGCTCTGGGGCCAACGTCCTGACTTTC. It specifies CASSLVGSSGANVLTF.

The chain recombines TRBV6-5 with TRBJ2-6; D unclear. The germline V and J ends were trimmed by 7 bases and 0 bases, with 10 bases remaining between them. The V gene's germline CDR1 is MNHEY and CDR2 SVGAGI. The CDR3 has 15 amino acids. The chain's CDR3 is CASTLTASGANVLTF. As DNA, the CDR3 is TGTGCCAGCACCCTCACCGCCTCTGGGGCCAACGTCCTGACTTTC.

Only one count was recorded for this clone. The chain carries TRBV5-4 and TRBJ2-3; 8 nucleotides line up with TRBD2. Germline assignment: CDR1 SGHNT and CDR2 YYREEE (reference sequence). The J segment lost 1 base and the V segment lost 1 base, leaving 5 bases of the junction unmatched. This CDR3 is 16 amino acids long. The DNA of the CDR3 is TGTGCCAGCAGCTTGAGGACTAGCAGGGGCACAGATACGCAGTATTTT. Protein product: CASSLRTSRGTDTQYF.

The chain couples TRBV7-9 to TRBJ1-6; 9 bases are a match to TRBD1. The V gene end was trimmed by 4 bases and the J gene end by 6 bases; junction bases not matched to a gene: 1. Germline CDR1 is SEHNR and CDR2 is FQNEAQ (reference sequence). CDR3 size: 14 residues. CDR3 nucleotide sequence: TGTGCCAGCAGCTCGGGACAGGGTAATTCACCCCTCCACTTT. Amino acid sequence: CASSSGQGNSPLHF.

The chain uses TRBV7-9 and TRBJ1-6; maybe TRBD1 (5 bases). Germline CDR1 is SEHNR and CDR2 is FQNEAQ (reference sequence). V was trimmed by 5 bases and J by 7 bases, leaving 18 bases between them. This CDR3 has 16 residues. The chain's CDR3 is CASSRPGLVGNSPLHF. For the CDR3, the DNA is TGTGCCAGCAGCCGCCCAGGGTTGGTGGGAAATTCACCCCTCCACTTT.

Written as DNA, the CDR3 is TGTGCCAGCAGCTCCGCCGAAGGGAGAGAGCAGTTCTTC. Amino acid sequence: CASSSAEGREQFF. This sequence joins TRBV3-1 (or the pseudogene TRBV3-2) and TRBJ2-1; a possible D gene is TRBD2 (5 bases). Deletions cut 5 bases from V and 10 bases from J, with 15 bases between. CDR1 is LGHDT, CDR2 YNNKEL, per germline (reference sequence). This CDR3 has 13 residues.

The rearrangement links TRBV20-1 to TRBJ1-1, with no clear D. Germline values: CDR1 DFQATT, CDR2 SNEGSKA (reference sequence). The V end lost 6 bases, the J end lost 1 base, and 3 bases lay between the germline ends. This CDR3 spans 10 amino acids. CDR3 coding DNA: TGCAGTGCAGGGAACACTGAAGCTTTCTTT. This gives the protein CSAGNTEAFF.

The J gene is TRBJ1-1, the V gene TRBV7-9; no reliable D call. This CDR3 has 13 residues. The germline V gene has CDR1 SEHNR and CDR2 FQNEAQ (reference sequence). The V and J ends lost 11 bases and 4 bases respectively, with 17 bases between them. The CDR3 region is CAGELQPGTEAFF. The CDR3 region has the DNA TGTGCCGGTGAATTGCAGCCGGGCACTGAAGCTTTCTTT.

V usage is TRBV7-6 and J usage is TRBJ2-5; 7 nucleotides agree with TRBD2. Looked up from germline, CDR1 is SGHVS and CDR2 is FNYEAQ. V lost 2 bases to trimming and J lost 4 bases; unmatched junction nucleotides: 1. The CDR3 contains 13 residues. For the CDR3, the DNA is TGTGCCAGCAGCTTAACGGGAGGAGAGACCCAGTACTTC. This translates into CASSLTGGETQYF.

This clone has only one observation. This sequence joins TRBV7-9 and TRBJ1-2, with D possibly being TRBD1 (5 bases). The CDR3 has 14 amino acids. Germline CDR1 is SEHNR and CDR2 is FQNEAQ (reference sequence). Trimming left V 1 base short and J 7 bases short, with 13 bases between. CDR3 amino acids: CASSLGGSVSGYTF. The CDR3 DNA reads TGTGCCAGCAGCTTAGGGGGCTCAGTCTCTGGCTACACCTTC.

This chain uses TRBV4-1 with TRBJ1-1, with 8 bases aligning to TRBD1. The length of the CDR3 is 16 residues. Germline CDR1 and CDR2: MGHRA and YSYEKL. V lost 1 base and J lost 0; bases outside the gene matches: 4. CDR3 coding DNA: TGCGCCAGCAGCCAAGCCTCGACAGGGGTGAACACTGAAGCTTTCTTT. It specifies CASSQASTGVNTEAFF.